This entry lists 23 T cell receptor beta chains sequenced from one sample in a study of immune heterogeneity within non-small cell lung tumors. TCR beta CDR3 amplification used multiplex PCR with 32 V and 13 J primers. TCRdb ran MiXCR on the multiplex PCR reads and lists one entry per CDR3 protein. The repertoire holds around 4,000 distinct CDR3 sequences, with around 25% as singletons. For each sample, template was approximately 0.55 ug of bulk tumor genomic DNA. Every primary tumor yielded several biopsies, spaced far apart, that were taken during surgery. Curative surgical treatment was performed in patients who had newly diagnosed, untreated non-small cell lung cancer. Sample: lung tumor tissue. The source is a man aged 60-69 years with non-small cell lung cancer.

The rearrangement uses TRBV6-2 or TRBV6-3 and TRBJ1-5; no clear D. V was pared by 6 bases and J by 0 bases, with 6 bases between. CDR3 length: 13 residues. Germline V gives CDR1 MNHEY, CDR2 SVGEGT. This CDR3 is CASSQFSNQPQHF. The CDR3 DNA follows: TGTGCCAGCAGCCAGTTTAGCAATCAGCCCCAGCATTTT.

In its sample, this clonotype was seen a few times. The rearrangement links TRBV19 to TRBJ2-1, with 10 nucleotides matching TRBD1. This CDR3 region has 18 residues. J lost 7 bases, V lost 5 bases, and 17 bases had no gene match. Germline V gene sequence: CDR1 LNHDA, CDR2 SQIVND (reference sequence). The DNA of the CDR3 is TGTGCCAGTAGTCGTTCCGGGACAGGGGCGCAGGGTTGGAATGAGCAGTTCTTC. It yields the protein CASSRSGTGAQGWNEQFF.

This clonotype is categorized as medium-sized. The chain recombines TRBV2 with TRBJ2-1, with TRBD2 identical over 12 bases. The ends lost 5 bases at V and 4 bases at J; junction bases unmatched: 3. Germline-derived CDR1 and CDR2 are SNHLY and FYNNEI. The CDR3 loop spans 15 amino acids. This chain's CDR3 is CASSWTSGTYNEQFF. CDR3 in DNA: TGTGCCAGCAGTTGGACTAGCGGGACATACAATGAGCAGTTCTTC.

CDR3: CASSYGHQETQYF. The CDR3 DNA is TGTGCCAGCAGTTACGGTCACCAAGAGACCCAGTACTTC. The chain recombines TRBV6-5 with TRBJ2-5, with D unclear. The CDR3 loop spans 13 amino acids. Looked up from germline, CDR1 is MNHEY and CDR2 is SVGAGI. Trimming took 2 bases from V and 0 from J, leaving 4 bases between them.

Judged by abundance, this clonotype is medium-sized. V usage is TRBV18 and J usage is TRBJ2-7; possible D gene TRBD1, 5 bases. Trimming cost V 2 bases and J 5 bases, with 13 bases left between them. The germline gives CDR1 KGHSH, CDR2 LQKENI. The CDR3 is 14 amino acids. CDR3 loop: CASSPIGGQNEQYF. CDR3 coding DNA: TGTGCCAGCTCACCAATCGGCGGACAAAACGAGCAGTACTTC.

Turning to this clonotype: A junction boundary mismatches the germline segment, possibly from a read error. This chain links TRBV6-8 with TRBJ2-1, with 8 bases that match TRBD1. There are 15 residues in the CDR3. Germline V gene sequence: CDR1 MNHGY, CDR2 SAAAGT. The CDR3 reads CSSSYSGGEFNEQLF. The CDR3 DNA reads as TGTTCCAGCAGTTACTCAGGGGGCGAATTCAATGAGCAGTTATTC.

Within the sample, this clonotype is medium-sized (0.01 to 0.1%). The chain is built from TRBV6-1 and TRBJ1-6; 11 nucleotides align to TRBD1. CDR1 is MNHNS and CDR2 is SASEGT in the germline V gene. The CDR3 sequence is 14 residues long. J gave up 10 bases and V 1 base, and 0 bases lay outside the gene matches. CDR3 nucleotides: TGTGCCAGCAGTGAAGGGACAGGGGGCTCACCCCTCCACTTT. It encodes CASSEGTGGSPLHF.

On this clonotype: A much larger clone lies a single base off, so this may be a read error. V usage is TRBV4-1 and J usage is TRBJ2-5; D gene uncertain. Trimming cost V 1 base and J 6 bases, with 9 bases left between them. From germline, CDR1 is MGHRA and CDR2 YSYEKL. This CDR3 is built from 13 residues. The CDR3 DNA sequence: TGCGCCAGCAGCCAAGGACCCGAGCAGACCCAGTACTTC. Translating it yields CASSQGPEQTQYF.

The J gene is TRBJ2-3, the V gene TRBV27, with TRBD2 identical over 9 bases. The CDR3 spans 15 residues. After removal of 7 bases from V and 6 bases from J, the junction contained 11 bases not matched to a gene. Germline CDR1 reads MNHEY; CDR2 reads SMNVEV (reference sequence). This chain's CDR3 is CASTTIIAGVDTQYF. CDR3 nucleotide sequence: TGTGCCAGCACAACGATCATAGCGGGAGTGGATACGCAGTATTTT.

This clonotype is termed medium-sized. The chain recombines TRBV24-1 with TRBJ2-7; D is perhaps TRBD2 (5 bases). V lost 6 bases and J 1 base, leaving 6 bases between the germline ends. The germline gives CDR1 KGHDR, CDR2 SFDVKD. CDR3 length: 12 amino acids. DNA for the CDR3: TGTGCCACCAGTCGAGGGTCCTACGAGCAGTACTTC. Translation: CATSRGSYEQYF.

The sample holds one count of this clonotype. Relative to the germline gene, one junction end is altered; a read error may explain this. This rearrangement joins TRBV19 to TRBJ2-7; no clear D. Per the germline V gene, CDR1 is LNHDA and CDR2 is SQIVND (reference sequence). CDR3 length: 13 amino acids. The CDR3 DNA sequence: TGTGCCAGTAGGGAGAGTCGCTCCTACGAGCAATACTTC. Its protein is CASRESRSYEQYF.

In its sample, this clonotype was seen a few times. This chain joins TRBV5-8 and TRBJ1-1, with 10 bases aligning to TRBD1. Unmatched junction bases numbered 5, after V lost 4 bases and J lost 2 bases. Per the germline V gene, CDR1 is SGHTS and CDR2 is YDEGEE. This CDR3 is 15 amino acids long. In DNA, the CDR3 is TGTGCCAGCAGCGGCGGGACAGGGGTTAACACTGAAGCTTTCTTT. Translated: CASSGGTGVNTEAFF.

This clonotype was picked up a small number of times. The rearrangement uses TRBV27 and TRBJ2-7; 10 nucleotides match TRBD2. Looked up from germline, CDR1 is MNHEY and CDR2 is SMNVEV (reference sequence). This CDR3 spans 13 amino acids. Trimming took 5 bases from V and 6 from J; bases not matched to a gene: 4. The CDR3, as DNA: TGTGCCAGCAGTACTCAGCGGGAGGGCGAGCAGTACTTC. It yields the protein CASSTQREGEQYF.

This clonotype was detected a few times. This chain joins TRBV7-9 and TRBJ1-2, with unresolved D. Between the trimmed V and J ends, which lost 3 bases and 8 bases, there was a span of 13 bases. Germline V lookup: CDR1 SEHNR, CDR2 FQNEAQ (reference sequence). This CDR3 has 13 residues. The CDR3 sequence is CASSFGASEGYTF. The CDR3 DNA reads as TGTGCCAGCAGCTTCGGAGCGTCGGAGGGCTACACCTTC.

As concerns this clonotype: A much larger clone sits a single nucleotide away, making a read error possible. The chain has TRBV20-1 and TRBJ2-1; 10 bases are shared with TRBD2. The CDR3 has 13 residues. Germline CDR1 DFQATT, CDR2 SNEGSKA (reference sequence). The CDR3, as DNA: TGCAGTGCAGGACTAGCGGACTACAATGAGCATTTCTTC. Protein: CSAGLADYNEHFF.

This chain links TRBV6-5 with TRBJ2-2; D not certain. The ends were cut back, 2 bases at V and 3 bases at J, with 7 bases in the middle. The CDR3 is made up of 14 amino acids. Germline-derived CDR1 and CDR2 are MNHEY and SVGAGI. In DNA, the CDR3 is TGTGCCAGCAGTTACACGGAGTACACCGGGGAGCTGTTTTTT. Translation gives CASSYTEYTGELFF.

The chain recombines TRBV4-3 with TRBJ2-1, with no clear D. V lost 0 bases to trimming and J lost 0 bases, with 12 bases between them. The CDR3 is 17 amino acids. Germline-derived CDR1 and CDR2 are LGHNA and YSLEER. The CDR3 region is CASSQENLFSSYNEQFF. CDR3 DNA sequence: TGCGCCAGCAGCCAAGAAAACCTATTCAGCTCCTACAATGAGCAGTTCTTC.

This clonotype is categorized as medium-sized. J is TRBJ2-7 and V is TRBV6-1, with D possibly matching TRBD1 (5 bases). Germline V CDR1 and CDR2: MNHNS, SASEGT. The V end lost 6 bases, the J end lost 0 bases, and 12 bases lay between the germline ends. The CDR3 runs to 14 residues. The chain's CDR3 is CASRPGWLSYEQYF. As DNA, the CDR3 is TGTGCCAGCAGACCAGGGTGGCTCTCCTACGAGCAGTACTTC.

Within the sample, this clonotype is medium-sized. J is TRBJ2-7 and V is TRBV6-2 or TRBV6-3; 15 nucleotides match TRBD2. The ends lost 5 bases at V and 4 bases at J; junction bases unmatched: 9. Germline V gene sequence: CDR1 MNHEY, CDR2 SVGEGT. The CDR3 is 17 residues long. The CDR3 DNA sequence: TGTGCCAGCAGTCACGATGTCGGGACTAGCGGGAGGTACGAGCAGTACTTC. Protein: CASSHDVGTSGRYEQYF.

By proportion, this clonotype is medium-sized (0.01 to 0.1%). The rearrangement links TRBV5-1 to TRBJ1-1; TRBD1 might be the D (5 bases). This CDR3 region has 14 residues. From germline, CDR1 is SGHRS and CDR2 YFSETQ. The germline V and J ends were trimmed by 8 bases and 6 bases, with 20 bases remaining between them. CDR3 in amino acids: CASQRSQASAEAFF. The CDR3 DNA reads TGCGCCAGTCAGCGCTCACAGGCAAGCGCTGAAGCTTTCTTT.

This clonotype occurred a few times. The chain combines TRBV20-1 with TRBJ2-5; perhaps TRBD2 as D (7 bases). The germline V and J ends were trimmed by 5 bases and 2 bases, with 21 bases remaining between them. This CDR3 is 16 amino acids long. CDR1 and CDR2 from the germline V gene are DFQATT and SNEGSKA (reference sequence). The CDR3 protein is CSARGGVSALQETQYF. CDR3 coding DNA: TGCAGTGCTCGAGGGGGGGTTAGCGCGCTACAAGAGACCCAGTACTTC.

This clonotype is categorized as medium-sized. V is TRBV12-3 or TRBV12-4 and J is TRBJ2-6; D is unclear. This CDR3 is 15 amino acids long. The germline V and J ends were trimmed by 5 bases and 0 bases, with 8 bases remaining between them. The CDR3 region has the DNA TGTGCCAGCAGTCTGGACCCCTCTGGGGCCAACGTCCTGACTTTC. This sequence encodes CASSLDPSGANVLTF.

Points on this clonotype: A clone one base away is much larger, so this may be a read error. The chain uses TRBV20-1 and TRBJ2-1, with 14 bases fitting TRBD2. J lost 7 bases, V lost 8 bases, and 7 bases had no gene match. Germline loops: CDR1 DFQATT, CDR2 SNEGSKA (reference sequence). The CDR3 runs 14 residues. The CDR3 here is CSPRLAGGSNEQFF. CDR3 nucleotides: TGCAGTCCCCGACTAGCGGGAGGGTCAAATGAGCAGTTCTTC.